These 15 T cell receptor beta chains came from one sample sequenced in a study of cytomegalovirus exposure and HLA in healthy donors. It was with 60 Vbeta and 13 Jbeta primers that the PCR ran. The data were produced by immunoSEQ multiplex PCR, yet TCRdb's version contains in-frame clones alone and is incomplete. In the table there are about 110,000 clones, over 65% of which are singletons. Material: PBMCs. The source is a middle-aged woman in good health and CMV-seropositive.

Notes on this clone: Distinct nucleotide sequences in the sample also encode this CDR3. The chain recombines TRBV14 with TRBJ1-1; no firm D call. Germline V lookup: CDR1 SGHDN, CDR2 FVKESK. V shed 1 base and J shed 0 bases, with 6 bases lying between them. This CDR3 is built from 14 residues. The CDR3 sequence is CASSQAGMNTEAFF. The CDR3 DNA reads TGTGCCAGCAGCCAAGCGGGGATGAACACTGAAGCTTTCTTT.

This chain uses TRBV7-6 with TRBJ2-1; the D gene is possibly TRBD1 (6 bases). Germline V gives CDR1 SGHVS, CDR2 FNYEAQ. The CDR3 runs to 16 residues. V lost 5 bases to trimming and J lost 4 bases, with 18 bases between them. CDR3 nucleotides: TGTGCCAGCAGCCCCCAGGGGTTACGTACTTACAATGAGCAGTTCTTC. Translation gives CASSPQGLRTYNEQFF. The full variable domain, in which reference TRBV7-6 and TRBJ2-1 provide the parts outside the CDR3, is GAGVSQSPRYKVTKRGQDVALRCDPISGHVSLYWYRQALGQGPEFLTYFNYEAQQDKSGLPNDRFSAERPEGSISTLTIQRTEQRDSAMYRCASSPQGLRTYNEQFFGPGTRLTVL.

The J gene is TRBJ1-6, the V gene TRBV4-1; D gene uncertain. This CDR3 has 14 amino acids. CDR1 and CDR2 (germline): MGHRA, YSYEKL. Trimming stripped 1 base from V and 7 bases from J, with 8 bases between. Written as DNA, the CDR3 is TGCGCCAGCAGCCAAGGGGCTTCCAATTCACCCCTCCACTTT. This encodes CASSQGASNSPLHF.

This clone was counted once. The rearrangement links TRBV6-5 to TRBJ2-1; no firm D call. CDR1 and CDR2 from the germline V gene are MNHEY and SVGAGI. V lost 2 bases and J 5 bases, leaving 10 bases between the germline ends. The CDR3 extends over 14 amino acids. The CDR3 is CASSYTAQHNEQFF. CDR3 sequence (DNA): TGTGCCAGCAGTTACACCGCACAGCACAATGAGCAGTTCTTC.

The chain uses TRBV5-1 and TRBJ2-1, with D maybe TRBD1 (5 bases). With 0 bases removed from V and 5 bases from J, the gap between germline ends came to 9 bases. This CDR3 is built from 14 residues. CDR1 is SGHRS, CDR2 YFSETQ, per germline. The CDR3 DNA reads TGCGCCAGCAGCTTGGGTCTCAGGGACAATGAGCAGTTCTTC. Translated: CASSLGLRDNEQFF.

This clone was detected only a few times. The chain employs TRBV19 and TRBJ2-6; a weak D match, TRBD1 (6 bases). Germline V lookup: CDR1 LNHDA, CDR2 SQIVND (reference sequence). The CDR3 has 17 residues. Trimming took off 1 base at V and 0 bases at J, with 10 bases between the two ends. CDR3 residues: CASSIGTGRSGANVLTF. Written as DNA, the CDR3 is TGTGCCAGTAGTATAGGAACAGGGCGCTCTGGGGCCAACGTCCTGACTTTC.

The chain links TRBV2 to TRBJ1-1; unclear D gene. This CDR3 comprises 13 residues. Per the germline V gene, CDR1 is SNHLY and CDR2 is FYNNEI. Trimming shortened V by 8 bases and J by 5 bases, and 15 bases separated the two germline ends. The CDR3 sequence is CASLKEKRTEAFF. CDR3 nucleotide sequence: TGTGCCAGCCTGAAGGAAAAGAGGACTGAAGCTTTCTTT.

This clone was detected only once. The chain combines TRBV9 with TRBJ2-1; 12 nucleotides align to TRBD1. V shed 3 bases and J 10 bases; nucleotides not matched to a gene: 14. Germline loops: CDR1 SGDLS, CDR2 YYNGEE. CDR3 length equals 17 residues. The CDR3 bases are TGTGCCAGCAGCGCCCGAAGGGGACAGGGGGCTTTGGAGGAGCAGTTCTTC. It codes for CASSARRGQGALEEQFF. Filled out from reference TRBV9 and TRBJ2-1, the complete variable domain reads DSGVTQTPKHLITATGQRVTLRCSPRSGDLSVYWYQQSLDQGLQFLIQYYNGEERAKGNILERFSAQQFPDLHSELNLSSLELGDSALYFCASSARRGQGALEEQFFGPGTRLTVL.

The J gene is TRBJ2-5, the V gene TRBV2, with D possibly matching TRBD1 (6 bases). The J call may be wrong; the DNA end is better matched by TRBJ2-7. This CDR3 is 17 amino acids long. Germline CDR1 SNHLY, CDR2 FYNNEI. CDR3 region: CAARGDRLVRGSYEQYF. CDR3 nucleotide sequence: TGTGCCGCCAGGGGCGACAGGCTGGTAAGGGGCTCCTACGAGCAGTACTTC.

Note on this clone: Compared with germline, one end of the junction differs, possibly owing to a read error. The CDR3 here is CSSSPQGPASPLHF. The CDR3, as DNA: TGTTCCAGCAGCCCACAGGGCCCGGCTTCACCCCTCCACTTT. This rearrangement joins TRBV7-9 to TRBJ1-6, with D possibly being TRBD1 (6 bases). There are 14 residues in the CDR3. CDR1 and CDR2 from the germline V gene are SEHNR and FQNEAQ (reference sequence).

This chain links TRBV6-1 with TRBJ1-5; D is undetermined. CDR1 is MNHNS, CDR2 SASEGT, per germline. V was clipped by 5 bases and J by 1 base, with 6 bases between them. CDR3 length: 13 amino acids. Here the CDR3 reads CASSRGSNQPQHF. CDR3 in DNA: TGTGCCAGCAGTCGAGGGAGCAATCAGCCCCAGCATTTT.

The table lists this clone with a few counts. The chain combines TRBV7-2 with TRBJ1-1; TRBD1 is a possible D gene (5 bases). V was pared by 2 bases and J by 2 bases, with 9 bases between. The CDR3 spans 14 residues. Germline V gene lookup returns CDR1 SGHTA and CDR2 FQGNSA. The CDR3 spells CASSLSQGNTEAFF. CDR3 coding DNA: TGTGCCAGCAGCTTATCCCAGGGAAACACTGAAGCTTTCTTT. Full variable domain (remainder filled in from reference TRBV7-2 and TRBJ1-1): GAGVSQSPSNKVTEKGKDVELRCDPISGHTALYWYRQSLGQGLEFLIYFQGNSAPDKSGLPSDRFSAERTGGSVSTLTIQRTQQEDSAVYLCASSLSQGNTEAFFGQGTRLTVV.

This clone came up a few times. V and J are TRBV4-1 and TRBJ1-5; a possible D gene is TRBD1 (6 bases). This CDR3 has 13 residues. V lost 3 bases, J lost 5 bases, and 8 bases lay in between. Germline V gives CDR1 MGHRA, CDR2 YSYEKL. For the CDR3, the DNA is TGCGCCAGCAGCCAGGACAGTTATCAGCCCCAGCATTTT. It translates to CASSQDSYQPQHF.

This clone was recorded a few times. The gene calls are TRBV5-6 and TRBJ1-2; D possibly corresponds to TRBD1 (5 bases). Deletions cut 4 bases from V and 4 bases from J, with 8 bases between. Germline V lookup: CDR1 SGHDT, CDR2 YYEEEE. This CDR3 has 12 residues. The CDR3 loop reads CASSRGSYGYTF. CDR3 DNA sequence: TGTGCCAGCAGCCGGGGGTCCTATGGCTACACCTTC. The variable domain in full, completed from reference TRBV5-6 and TRBJ1-2, reads DAGVTQSPTHLIKTRGQQVTLRCSPKSGHDTVSWYQQALGQGPQFIFQYYEEEERQRGNFPDRFSGHQFPNYSSELNVNALLLGDSALYLCASSRGSYGYTFGSGTRLTVV.

The chain uses TRBV7-9 and TRBJ2-5, with a tentative D call TRBD2 (7 bases). This CDR3 spans 14 amino acids. Germline V gene data show CDR1 as SEHNR and CDR2 as FQNEAQ (reference sequence). V was shortened by 2 bases and J by 1 base, with 8 bases between the two germline ends. CDR3 DNA sequence: TGTGCCAGCAGCTTACGGGGGGCCCAAGAGACCCAGTACTTC. Translation: CASSLRGAQETQYF.